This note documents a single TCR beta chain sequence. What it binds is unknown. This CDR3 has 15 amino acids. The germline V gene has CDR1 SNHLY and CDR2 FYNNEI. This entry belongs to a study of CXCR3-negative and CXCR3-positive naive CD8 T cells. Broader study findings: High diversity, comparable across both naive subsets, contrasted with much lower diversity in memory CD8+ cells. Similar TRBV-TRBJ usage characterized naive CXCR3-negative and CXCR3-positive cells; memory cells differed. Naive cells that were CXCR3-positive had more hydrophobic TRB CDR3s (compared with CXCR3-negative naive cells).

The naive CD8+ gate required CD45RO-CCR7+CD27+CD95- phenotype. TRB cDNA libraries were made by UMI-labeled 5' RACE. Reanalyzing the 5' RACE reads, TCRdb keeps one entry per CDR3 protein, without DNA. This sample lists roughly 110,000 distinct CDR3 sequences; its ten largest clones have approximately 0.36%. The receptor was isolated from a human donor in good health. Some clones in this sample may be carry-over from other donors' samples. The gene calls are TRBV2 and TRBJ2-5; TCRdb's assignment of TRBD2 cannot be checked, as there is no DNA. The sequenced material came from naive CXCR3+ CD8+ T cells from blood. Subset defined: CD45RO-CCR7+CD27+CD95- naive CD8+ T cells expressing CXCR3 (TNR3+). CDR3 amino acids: CASSEGLAGVETQYF.